The 6 T cell receptor beta chains given below trace back to one sample, sequenced in a study of blood T cell repertoires in COVID-19. Some clones are missing from TCRdb's copy, which holds only in-frame ones; the method was immunoSEQ multiplex PCR. The table lists a few hundred thousand clones, about 86% of them singletons. The specimen was peripheral blood. All receptors come from a person aged 65-85 years with COVID-19, enrolled during active disease.

This chain links TRBV28 with TRBJ2-5, with 8 bases identical to TRBD1. Germline V CDR1 and CDR2: MDHEN, SYDVKM. The V gene end was trimmed by 7 bases and the J gene end by 4 bases; junction bases not matched to a gene: 5. The CDR3 runs to 13 residues. CDR3 coding DNA: TGTGCCAGCATCGGACAGGGCATAGAGACCCAGTACTTC. Amino acids: CASIGQGIETQYF.

The rearrangement links TRBV18 to TRBJ2-5; D not resolved. The V gene lost 5 bases and the J gene lost 3 bases, with 4 bases spanning the gap. The CDR3 loop spans 11 amino acids. Germline values: CDR1 KGHSH, CDR2 LQKENI. The CDR3 reads CASSAKETQYF. In DNA, the CDR3 is TGTGCCAGCTCAGCTAAAGAGACCCAGTACTTC.

V and J are TRBV19 and TRBJ1-5; D is perhaps TRBD1 (5 bases). Germline values: CDR1 LNHDA, CDR2 SQIVND (reference sequence). CDR3 length equals 14 residues. V was trimmed by 7 bases and J by 2 bases, leaving 12 bases between them. In DNA form, the CDR3 reads TGTGCCAGTAATCCCAGGGTAGGCAATCAGCCCCAGCATTTT. Residues: CASNPRVGNQPQHF.

V gene TRBV23-1 combines with J gene TRBJ1-6, with 7 positions matching TRBD1. TRBV23-1 is an ORF, with its function uncertain. V lost 5 bases to trimming and J lost 7 bases; unmatched junction nucleotides: 5. CDR3 length equals 14 residues. The CDR3 region has the DNA TGCGCCAGCAGTTCGACAGGGTGCAATTCACCCCTCCACTTT. This translates into CASSSTGCNSPLHF.

J is TRBJ1-1 and V is TRBV27; no firm D call. Germline loops: CDR1 MNHEY, CDR2 SMNVEV (reference sequence). The CDR3 spans 14 residues. V was trimmed by 2 bases and J by 3 bases, leaving 10 bases between them. CDR3 protein: CASSLVLPDTEAFF. Written as DNA, the CDR3 is TGTGCCAGCAGTTTAGTTTTACCGGACACTGAAGCTTTCTTT.

The chain uses TRBV19 and TRBJ2-7; no definite D call. V was clipped by 3 bases and J by 0 bases, with 9 bases between them. This CDR3 region has 14 residues. Germline lookup yields CDR1 LNHDA and CDR2 SQIVND (reference sequence). For the CDR3, the DNA is TGTGCCAGTAGTATGAGGCTCACCTCCTACGAGCAGTACTTC. The encoded protein is CASSMRLTSYEQYF.